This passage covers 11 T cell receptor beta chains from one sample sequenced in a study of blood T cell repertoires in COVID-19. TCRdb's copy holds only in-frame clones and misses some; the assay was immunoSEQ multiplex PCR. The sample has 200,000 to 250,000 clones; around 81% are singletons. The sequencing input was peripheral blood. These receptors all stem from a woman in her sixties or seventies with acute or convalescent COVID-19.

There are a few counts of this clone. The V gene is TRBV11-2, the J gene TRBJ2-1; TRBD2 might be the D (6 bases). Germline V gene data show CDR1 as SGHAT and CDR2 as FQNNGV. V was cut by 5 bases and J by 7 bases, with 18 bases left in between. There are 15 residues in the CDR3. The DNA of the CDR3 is TGTGCCAGCAGCACCTCGACTAGGTACTTTAATGAGCAGTTCTTC. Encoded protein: CASSTSTRYFNEQFF.

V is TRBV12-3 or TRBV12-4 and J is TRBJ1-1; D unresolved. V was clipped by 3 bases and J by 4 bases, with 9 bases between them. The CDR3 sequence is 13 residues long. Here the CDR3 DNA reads TGTGCCAGCAGTTTTAACCGGGGCACTGAAGCTTTCTTT. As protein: CASSFNRGTEAFF.

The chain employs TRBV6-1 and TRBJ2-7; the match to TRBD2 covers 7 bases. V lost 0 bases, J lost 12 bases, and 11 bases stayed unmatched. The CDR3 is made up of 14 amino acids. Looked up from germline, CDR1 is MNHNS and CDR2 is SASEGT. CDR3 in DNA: TGTGCCAGCAGTGAAGCGCCCCCCGGGGGGACCCGGTACTTC. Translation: CASSEAPPGGTRYF.

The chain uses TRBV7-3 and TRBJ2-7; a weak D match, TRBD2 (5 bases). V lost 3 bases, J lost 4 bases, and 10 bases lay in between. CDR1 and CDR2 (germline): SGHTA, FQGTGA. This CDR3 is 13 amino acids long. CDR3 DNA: TGTGCCAGCAGCTTGACGGAGGATTACGAGCAGTACTTC. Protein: CASSLTEDYEQYF.

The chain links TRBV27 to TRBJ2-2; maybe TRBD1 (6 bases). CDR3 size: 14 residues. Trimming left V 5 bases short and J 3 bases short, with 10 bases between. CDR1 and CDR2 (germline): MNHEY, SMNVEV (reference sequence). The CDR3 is CASSRTDYTGELFF. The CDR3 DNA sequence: TGTGCCAGCAGTAGGACAGATTACACCGGGGAGCTGTTTTTT.

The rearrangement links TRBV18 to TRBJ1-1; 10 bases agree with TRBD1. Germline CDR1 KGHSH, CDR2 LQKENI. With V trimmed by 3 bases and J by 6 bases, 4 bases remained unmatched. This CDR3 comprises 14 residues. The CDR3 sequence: CASSPGTGDSEAFF. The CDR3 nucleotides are TGTGCCAGCTCACCCGGGACAGGGGACTCTGAAGCTTTCTTT.

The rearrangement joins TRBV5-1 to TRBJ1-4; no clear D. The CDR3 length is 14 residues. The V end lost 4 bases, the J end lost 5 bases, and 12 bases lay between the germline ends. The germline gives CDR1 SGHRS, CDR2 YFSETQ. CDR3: CASSGAGVNEKLFF. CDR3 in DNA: TGCGCCAGCAGCGGCGCGGGCGTCAATGAAAAACTGTTTTTT.

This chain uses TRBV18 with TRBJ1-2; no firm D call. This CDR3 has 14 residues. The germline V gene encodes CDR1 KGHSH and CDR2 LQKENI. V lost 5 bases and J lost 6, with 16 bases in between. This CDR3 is CASSETVGVNGYTF. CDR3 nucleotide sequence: TGTGCCAGCTCAGAAACAGTCGGGGTAAATGGCTACACCTTC.

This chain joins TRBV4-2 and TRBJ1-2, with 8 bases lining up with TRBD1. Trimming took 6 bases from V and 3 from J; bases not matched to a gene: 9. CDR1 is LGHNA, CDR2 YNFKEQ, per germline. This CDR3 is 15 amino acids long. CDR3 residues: CASSQNSGQDYGYTF. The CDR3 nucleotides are TGTGCCAGCAGTCAAAACTCGGGACAGGACTATGGCTACACCTTC.

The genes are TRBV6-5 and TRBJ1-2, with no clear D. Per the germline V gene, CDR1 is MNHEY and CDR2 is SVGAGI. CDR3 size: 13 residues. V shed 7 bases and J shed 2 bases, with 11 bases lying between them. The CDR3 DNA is TGTGCCAGCACAAACGGGAAAAACTATGGCTACACCTTC. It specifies CASTNGKNYGYTF.

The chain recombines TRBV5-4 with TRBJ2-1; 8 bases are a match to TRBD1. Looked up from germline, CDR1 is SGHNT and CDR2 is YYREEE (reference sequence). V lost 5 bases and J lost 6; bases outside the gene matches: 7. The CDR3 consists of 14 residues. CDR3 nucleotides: TGTGCCAGCAGGCAGACAGGGGTTGTCAATGAGCAGTTCTTC. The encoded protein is CASRQTGVVNEQFF.